The text below deals with one TCR beta chain. Original data processing: It was from reference gene primer amplification that nucleated cell counts were estimated. This table comes from immunoSEQ multiplex PCR, and its TCRdb copy is limited to in-frame clones, with some not included. V, J and clone size derive from that table, while D and trimming were established from the DNA sequence. The table includes around 230,000 clones, more than 65% detected once. The sample comes from a study of blood T cell repertoires in COVID-19. In the study overall: The samples span acute and convalescent COVID-19 from the United States, Italy and Spain. PBMCs, B-cell-depleted T cells, or T cells were the source of the cDNA or gDNA that made up the material.

The germline V gene has CDR1 SGHRS and CDR2 YFSETQ. The CDR3 extends over 14 amino acids. V was trimmed by 3 bases and J by 6 bases, leaving 15 bases between them. Sequenced material: peripheral blood. This receptor was obtained from an elderly woman with acute or convalescent COVID-19. The chain links TRBV5-1 to TRBJ1-1; D ambiguous. The CDR3 nucleotides are TGCGCCAGCAGCTCGCTAAGGGAGAGCGCTGAAGCTTTCTTT. Amino acid sequence: CASSSLRESAEAFF.